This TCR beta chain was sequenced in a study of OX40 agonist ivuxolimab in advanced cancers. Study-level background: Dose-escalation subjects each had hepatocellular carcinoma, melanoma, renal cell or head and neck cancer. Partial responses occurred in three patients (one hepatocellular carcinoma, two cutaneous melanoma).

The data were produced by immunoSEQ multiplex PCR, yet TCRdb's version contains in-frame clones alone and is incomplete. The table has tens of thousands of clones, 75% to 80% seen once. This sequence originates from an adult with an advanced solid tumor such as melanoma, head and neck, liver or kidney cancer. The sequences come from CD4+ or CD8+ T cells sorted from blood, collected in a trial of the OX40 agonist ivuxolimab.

CDR3 residues: CASSLHSQWETQYF. In nucleotides, the CDR3 is TGTGCCAGCAGCTTGCACTCTCAATGGGAGACCCAGTACTTC. The V call is TRBV5-4, the J call TRBJ2-5; D call uncertain. The germline V and J ends were trimmed by 1 base and 5 bases, with 12 bases remaining between them. Germline CDR1 SGHNT, CDR2 YYREEE (reference sequence). The CDR3 runs to 14 residues.